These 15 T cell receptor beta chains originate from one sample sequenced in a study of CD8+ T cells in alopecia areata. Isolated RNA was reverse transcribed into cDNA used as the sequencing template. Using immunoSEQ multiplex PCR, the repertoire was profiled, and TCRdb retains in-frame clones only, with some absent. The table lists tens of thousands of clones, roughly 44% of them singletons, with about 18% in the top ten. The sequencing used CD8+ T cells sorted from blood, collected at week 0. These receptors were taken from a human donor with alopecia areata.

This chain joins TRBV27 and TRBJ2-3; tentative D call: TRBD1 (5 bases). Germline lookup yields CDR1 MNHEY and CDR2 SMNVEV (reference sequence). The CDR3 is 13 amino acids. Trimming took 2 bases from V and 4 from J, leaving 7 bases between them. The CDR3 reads CASSLQGSDTQYF. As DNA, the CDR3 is TGTGCCAGCAGTTTACAGGGTTCAGATACGCAGTATTTT.

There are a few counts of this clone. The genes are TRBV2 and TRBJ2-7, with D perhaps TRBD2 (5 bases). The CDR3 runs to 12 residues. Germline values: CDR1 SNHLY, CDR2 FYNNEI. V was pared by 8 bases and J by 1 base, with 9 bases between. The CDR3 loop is CASQSGSYEQYF. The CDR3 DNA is TGTGCCAGCCAATCGGGGTCCTACGAGCAGTACTTC.

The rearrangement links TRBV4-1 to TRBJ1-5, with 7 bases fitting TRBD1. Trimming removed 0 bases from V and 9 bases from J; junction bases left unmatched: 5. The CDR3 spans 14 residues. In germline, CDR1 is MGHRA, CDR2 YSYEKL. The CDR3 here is CASSQEQGSRPQHF. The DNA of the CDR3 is TGCGCCAGCAGCCAAGAACAGGGGTCTCGGCCCCAGCATTTT.

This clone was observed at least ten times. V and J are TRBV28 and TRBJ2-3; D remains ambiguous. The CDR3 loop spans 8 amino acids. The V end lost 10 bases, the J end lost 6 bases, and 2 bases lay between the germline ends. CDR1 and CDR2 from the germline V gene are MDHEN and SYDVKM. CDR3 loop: CATDTQYF. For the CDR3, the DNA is TGTGCCACTGATACGCAGTATTTT.

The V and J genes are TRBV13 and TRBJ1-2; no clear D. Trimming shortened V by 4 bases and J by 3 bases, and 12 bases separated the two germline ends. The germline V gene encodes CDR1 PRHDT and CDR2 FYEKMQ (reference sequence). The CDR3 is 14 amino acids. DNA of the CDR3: TGTGCCAGCAGCTCGAGAGGGATAGACTATGGCTACACCTTC. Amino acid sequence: CASSSRGIDYGYTF.

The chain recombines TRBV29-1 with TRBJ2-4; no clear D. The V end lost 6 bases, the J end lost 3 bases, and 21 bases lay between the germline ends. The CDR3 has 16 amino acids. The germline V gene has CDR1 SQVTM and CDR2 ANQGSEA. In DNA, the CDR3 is TGCAGCGTCTCCAAGACCGCTGCTTTAGGCAAAAACATTCAGTACTTC. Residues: CSVSKTAALGKNIQYF.

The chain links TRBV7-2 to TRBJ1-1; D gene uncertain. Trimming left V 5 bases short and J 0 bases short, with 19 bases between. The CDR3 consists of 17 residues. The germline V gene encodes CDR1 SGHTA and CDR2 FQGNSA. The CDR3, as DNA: TGTGCCAGCAGCCTCGTTACAGCGGGCCCTATGAACACTGAAGCTTTCTTT. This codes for CASSLVTAGPMNTEAFF.

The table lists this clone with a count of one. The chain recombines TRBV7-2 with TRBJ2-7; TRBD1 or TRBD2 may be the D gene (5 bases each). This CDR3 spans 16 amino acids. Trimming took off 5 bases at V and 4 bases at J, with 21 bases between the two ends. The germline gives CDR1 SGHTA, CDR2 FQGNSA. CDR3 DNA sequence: TGTGCCAGCAGCAACTACCTGAGGGACCCCGGGTACGAGCAGTACTTC. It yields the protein CASSNYLRDPGYEQYF.

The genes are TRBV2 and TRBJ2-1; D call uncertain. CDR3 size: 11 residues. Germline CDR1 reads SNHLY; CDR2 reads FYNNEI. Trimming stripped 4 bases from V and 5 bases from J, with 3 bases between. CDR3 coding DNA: TGTGCCAGCAGTGGGAACAATGAGCAGTTCTTC. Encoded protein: CASSGNNEQFF.

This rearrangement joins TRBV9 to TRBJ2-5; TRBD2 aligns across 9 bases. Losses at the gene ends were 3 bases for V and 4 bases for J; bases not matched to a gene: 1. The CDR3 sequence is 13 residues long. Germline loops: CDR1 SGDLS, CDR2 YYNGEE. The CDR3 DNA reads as TGTGCCAGCAGCGGTAGCGGGAGAGAGACCCAGTACTTC. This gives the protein CASSGSGRETQYF. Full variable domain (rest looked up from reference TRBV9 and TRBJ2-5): DSGVTQTPKHLITATGQRVTLRCSPRSGDLSVYWYQQSLDQGLQFLIQYYNGEERAKGNILERFSAQQFPDLHSELNLSSLELGDSALYFCASSGSGRETQYFGPGTRLLVL.

The CDR3, as DNA: TGTGCCTGGAGTGTAGGCCTAACAGGGTACCACTATGGCTACACCTTC. The encoded protein is CAWSVGLTGYHYGYTF. The chain carries TRBV30 and TRBJ1-2, with D possibly being TRBD1 (6 bases). The germline V gene has CDR1 GTSNPN and CDR2 SVGIG (reference sequence). The CDR3 consists of 16 residues. The V gene lost 0 bases and the J gene lost 3 bases, with 17 bases spanning the gap.

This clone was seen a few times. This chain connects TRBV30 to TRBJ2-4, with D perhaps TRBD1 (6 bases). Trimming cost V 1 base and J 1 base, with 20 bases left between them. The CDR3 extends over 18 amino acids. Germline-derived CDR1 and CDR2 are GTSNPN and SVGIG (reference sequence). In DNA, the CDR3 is TGTGCCTGGAGTGCGGTTTTGTGGGACACAGGGGCCAAAAACATTCAGTACTTC. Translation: CAWSAVLWDTGAKNIQYF.

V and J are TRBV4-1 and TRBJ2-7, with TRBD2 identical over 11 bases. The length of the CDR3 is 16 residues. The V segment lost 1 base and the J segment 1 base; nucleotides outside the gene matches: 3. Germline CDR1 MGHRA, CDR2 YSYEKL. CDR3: CASSQVLAGVSYEQYF. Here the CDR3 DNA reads TGCGCCAGCAGCCAAGTACTAGCGGGAGTGTCCTACGAGCAGTACTTC.

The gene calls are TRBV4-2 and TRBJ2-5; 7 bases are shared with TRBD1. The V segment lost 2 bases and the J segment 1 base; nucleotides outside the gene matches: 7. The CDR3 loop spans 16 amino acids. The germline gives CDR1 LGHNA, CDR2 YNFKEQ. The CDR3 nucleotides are TGTGCCAGCAGCCAAAGGGACAGCTTAAGCCAAGAGACCCAGTACTTC. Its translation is CASSQRDSLSQETQYF.

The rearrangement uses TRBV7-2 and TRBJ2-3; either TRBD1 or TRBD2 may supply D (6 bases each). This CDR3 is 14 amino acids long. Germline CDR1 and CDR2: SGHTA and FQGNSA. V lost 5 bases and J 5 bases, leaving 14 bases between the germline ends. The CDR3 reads CASSPGGGGDTQYF. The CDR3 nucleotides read TGTGCCAGCAGCCCCGGAGGGGGTGGAGATACGCAGTATTTT.